This entry is about one T cell receptor (beta chain). What it recognizes is unknown. The data derive from a study of cytomegalovirus exposure and HLA in healthy donors. Overall study findings and caveats: Per a later analysis, roughly 17,000 TCR beta sequences showed association with HLA alleles at 0.05 false discovery rate. Some TCR beta chains (about 180 of them) were listed as cytomegalovirus-associated.

Deletions cut 5 bases from V and 7 bases from J, with 9 bases between. The CDR3 runs to 12 residues. Germline V gene lookup returns CDR1 GTSNPN and CDR2 SVGIG (reference sequence). It was with 60 Vbeta and 13 Jbeta primers that the PCR ran. Using immunoSEQ multiplex PCR, the repertoire was profiled, and TCRdb retains in-frame clones only, with some absent. This sample yields about 190,000 clones, of which over 70% are seen a single time; 3% to 4% belongs to the top ten. The chain links TRBV30 to TRBJ1-6, with D uncertain. The sample consisted of PBMCs. This clonotype was obtained from a man aged 50 to 60 in good health and CMV-seronegative. The CDR3 nucleotides are TGTGCCTGGGGCTCGGGGAATTCACCCCTCCACTTT. It codes for CAWGSGNSPLHF.